This T cell receptor beta chain derives from a study of CXCR3-negative and CXCR3-positive naive CD8 T cells. The CDR3 runs 16 residues. CDR1 is SGHAT, CDR2 FQDESV, per germline (reference sequence). The libraries of TRB cDNA were constructed through 5' RACE using UMI labels. TCRdb reworked the 5' RACE reads into one entry per CDR3 protein, no DNA. The sample is made up of 55,000 to 70,000 distinct CDR3 sequences, and the top ten hold around 22% of it. Sequencing input: memory CD8+ T cells from blood. The TCR was taken from a human donor in good health. Some clones in this sample may be carry-over from other donors' samples. The chain is built from TRBV11-1 and TRBJ1-1; TCRdb returns TRBD1, unconfirmable since there is no DNA. This CDR3 reads CASSLVGGRGDTEAFF.